These 30 T cell receptor beta chains share one sample of origin, sequenced in a study of T cell responses to AZD1222 COVID-19 vaccine. Repertoires were generated with immunoSEQ multiplex PCR, while TCRdb's copy carries only in-frame clones and drops some. Of under 150,000 clones detected, 90% appear once; the ten largest clones hold 1.6%. The sample here was peripheral blood, taken 28 days after the second AZD1222 dose. The receptors originated from an adult who received the AZD1222 COVID-19 vaccine.

The rearrangement joins TRBV20-1 to TRBJ2-3; 8 bases are a match to TRBD1. Losses at the gene ends were 3 bases for V and 4 bases for J; bases not matched to a gene: 6. Germline assignment: CDR1 DFQATT and CDR2 SNEGSKA (reference sequence). The CDR3 is 14 amino acids. The CDR3 nucleotides are TGCAGTGCTAGTAAAGGGACAGGATCAGATACGCAGTATTTT. Its translation: CSASKGTGSDTQYF.

This sequence joins TRBV30 and TRBJ2-5; 7 nucleotides match TRBD2. Germline values: CDR1 GTSNPN, CDR2 SVGIG (reference sequence). This CDR3 comprises 13 residues. V lost 1 base to trimming and J lost 4 bases; unmatched junction nucleotides: 3. This CDR3 reads CAWSGGGGETQYF. The CDR3 coding sequence is TGTGCCTGGAGTGGAGGCGGGGGAGAGACCCAGTACTTC.

The chain links TRBV19 to TRBJ2-4; the D gene is possibly TRBD2 (9 bases). The germline gives CDR1 LNHDA, CDR2 SQIVND (reference sequence). Trimming removed 7 bases from V and 5 bases from J, with 18 bases in between. This CDR3 spans 15 amino acids. For the CDR3, the DNA is TGTGCCAGTAATCAGGGGGCGGGAGGGGAAAACATTCAGTACTTC. It codes for CASNQGAGGENIQYF.

J is TRBJ2-7 and V is TRBV28, with 7 bases that match TRBD1. The V segment lost 2 bases and the J segment 2 bases; nucleotides outside the gene matches: 9. This CDR3 has 16 residues. CDR1 and CDR2 (germline): MDHEN, SYDVKM. The DNA for the CDR3 is TGTGCCAGCAGTTTAATGGCCCAGACAGGGACCTACGAGCAGTACTTC. It is translated as CASSLMAQTGTYEQYF.

This chain connects TRBV6-5 to TRBJ2-2; D gene uncertain. Germline CDR1 MNHEY, CDR2 SVGAGI. The CDR3 runs 14 residues. Deletions cut 7 bases from V and 0 bases from J, with 9 bases between. CDR3 in DNA: TGTGCCAGCACCGGGCAAACGAACACCGGGGAGCTGTTTTTT. Amino acid sequence: CASTGQTNTGELFF.

This chain connects TRBV4-3 to TRBJ2-3; D is unclear. CDR1 and CDR2 (germline): LGHNA, YSLEER. V lost 0 bases, J lost 2 bases, and 9 bases lay in between. The CDR3 is 15 amino acids. As DNA, the CDR3 is TGCGCCAGCAGCCAAGAACGGGCGGACACAGATACGCAGTATTTT. Translated, it gives CASSQERADTDTQYF.

J is TRBJ2-7 and V is TRBV9; D is undetermined. Per the germline V gene, CDR1 is SGDLS and CDR2 is YYNGEE. The CDR3 spans 17 residues. V lost 0 bases and J 4 bases, leaving 20 bases between the germline ends. The CDR3: CASSVDGLWDAKYEQYF. CDR3 in DNA: TGTGCCAGCAGCGTAGACGGCTTGTGGGATGCTAAATACGAGCAGTACTTC.

This clone appeared a single time. The chain combines TRBV6-6 with TRBJ2-2; D gene unclear. Trimming took off 1 base at V and 3 bases at J, with 12 bases between the two ends. Germline CDR1 is MNHNY and CDR2 is SVGAGI (reference sequence). The CDR3 consists of 16 residues. The CDR3 reads CASSYYGLGYTGELFF. CDR3 bases: TGTGCCAGCAGTTACTATGGCTTGGGGTACACCGGGGAGCTGTTTTTT.

The chain combines TRBV3-1 (or the pseudogene TRBV3-2) with TRBJ2-3; 7 nucleotides align to TRBD1. The length of the CDR3 is 15 residues. The V segment lost 4 bases and the J segment 1 base; nucleotides outside the gene matches: 5. Per germline, CDR1 LGHDT and CDR2 YNNKEL (reference sequence). CDR3 region: CASSPGTAGTDTQYF. The CDR3 DNA follows: TGTGCCAGCAGCCCCGGGACAGCAGGCACAGATACGCAGTATTTT.

J is TRBJ2-5 and V is TRBV7-2; a weak D match, TRBD1 (5 bases). Deletions cut 1 base from V and 4 bases from J, with 13 bases between. Germline assignment: CDR1 SGHTA and CDR2 FQGNSA. This CDR3 is 15 amino acids long. The CDR3 reads CASSLVLQGSETQYF. CDR3 coding DNA: TGTGCCAGCAGCTTAGTACTTCAGGGATCAGAGACCCAGTACTTC.

This clone was counted once. The V gene is TRBV15, the J gene TRBJ2-1; 11 nucleotides match TRBD1. CDR1 LNHNV and CDR2 YYDKDF come from the germline V gene (reference sequence). The CDR3 consists of 15 residues. V was pared by 5 bases and J by 9 bases, with 9 bases of the junction left unmatched. The CDR3, as DNA: TGTGCCACCAGCGTCCCGGGACAGGGGGACAGTGAGCAGTTCTTC. Residues: CATSVPGQGDSEQFF.

V usage is TRBV5-6 and J usage is TRBJ1-4, with TRBD1 matching over 7 bases. Germline assignment: CDR1 SGHDT and CDR2 YYEEEE. Trimming at V came to 4 bases and at J to 6 bases, leaving 6 bases not matched to a gene. The length of the CDR3 is 14 residues. The CDR3 bases are TGTGCCAGCAGCCTAGGGGGCTTTGATGAAAAACTGTTTTTT. Protein product: CASSLGGFDEKLFF.

The chain is built from TRBV7-8 and TRBJ1-2; tentative D call: TRBD1 (6 bases). Germline V CDR1 and CDR2: SGHVS, FQNEAQ. Between the trimmed V and J ends, which lost 0 bases and 4 bases, there was a span of 12 bases. CDR3 length: 15 amino acids. The CDR3 loop is CASSLAGQSLYGYTF. Here the CDR3 DNA reads TGTGCCAGCAGCTTAGCCGGACAGTCACTCTATGGCTACACCTTC.

V usage is TRBV7-8 and J usage is TRBJ2-1; no firm D call. Between the trimmed V and J ends, which lost 6 bases and 0 bases, there was a span of 12 bases. The CDR3 has 15 amino acids. Germline V CDR1 and CDR2: SGHVS, FQNEAQ. CDR3 sequence (DNA): TGTGCCAGCAGTCTCCCAGACCGCTCCTACAATGAGCAGTTCTTC. It codes for CASSLPDRSYNEQFF.

The chain joins TRBV5-1 to TRBJ1-1; D possibly corresponds to TRBD1 (5 bases). V dropped 4 bases and J dropped 5 bases, with 12 bases sitting between them. Germline V gives CDR1 SGHRS, CDR2 YFSETQ. The CDR3 loop spans 13 amino acids. CDR3 coding DNA: TGCGCCAGCAGCCACGGGACGGTGACTGAAGCTTTCTTT. This sequence encodes CASSHGTVTEAFF.

In its sample, this clone was seen once. The chain recombines TRBV27 with TRBJ2-7; 7 positions agree with TRBD1. Looked up from germline, CDR1 is MNHEY and CDR2 is SMNVEV (reference sequence). The CDR3 has 14 residues. Losses at the gene ends were 6 bases for V and 6 bases for J; bases not matched to a gene: 11. CDR3 sequence: CASRVRGTTPEQYF. In DNA form, the CDR3 reads TGTGCCAGCAGAGTCAGGGGGACCACTCCCGAGCAGTACTTC.

The chain combines TRBV11-2 with TRBJ1-2; D gene ambiguous. V was trimmed by 1 base and J by 6 bases, leaving 12 bases between them. This CDR3 contains 14 residues. CDR1 is SGHAT and CDR2 is FQNNGV in the germline V gene. CDR3 in amino acids: CASSLATPRDGYTF. Written as DNA, the CDR3 is TGTGCCAGCAGCTTAGCCACCCCGAGGGATGGCTACACCTTC.

The chain employs TRBV5-4 and TRBJ2-2; TRBD2 matches 12 bases. This CDR3 comprises 16 residues. The germline CDR1 and CDR2 sequences are SGHNT and YYREEE (reference sequence). With 4 bases clipped from V and 1 base from J, the junction kept 2 bases outside the gene matches. The DNA for the CDR3 is TGTGCCAGCAGCAAGACTAGCGGGAGGAACACCGGGGAGCTGTTTTTT. Its translation: CASSKTSGRNTGELFF. Full variable domain (remainder filled in from reference TRBV5-4 and TRBJ2-2): ETGVTQSPTHLIKTRGQQVTLRCSSQSGHNTVSWYQQALGQGPQFIFQYYREEENGRGNFPPRFSGLQFPNYSSELNVNALELDDSALYLCASSKTSGRNTGELFFGEGSRLTVL.

The chain links TRBV11-1 to TRBJ2-5; 7 positions match TRBD1. Germline values: CDR1 SGHAT, CDR2 FQDESV (reference sequence). The ends lost 5 bases at V and 1 base at J; junction bases unmatched: 4. This CDR3 is built from 14 residues. The CDR3 spells CASSQTGLQETQYF. The DNA for the CDR3 is TGTGCCAGCAGCCAGACAGGGCTCCAAGAGACCCAGTACTTC.

The V and J genes are TRBV5-5 and TRBJ2-2; TRBD1 matches 7 bases. CDR1 SGHKS and CDR2 YYEKEE come from the germline V gene (reference sequence). V lost 4 bases to trimming and J lost 2 bases; unmatched junction nucleotides: 5. CDR3 length: 15 amino acids. The chain's CDR3 is CASSQDRRNTGELFF. As DNA, the CDR3 is TGTGCCAGCAGCCAGGACAGGAGAAACACCGGGGAGCTGTTTTTT.

The V gene is TRBV28, the J gene TRBJ1-3; no clear D gene. Trimming cost V 8 bases and J 4 bases, with 15 bases left between them. This CDR3 is 14 amino acids long. Germline V gene lookup returns CDR1 MDHEN and CDR2 SYDVKM. The CDR3, as DNA: TGTGCCAGCCTTCCCGCGGGTGCCGGAAACACCATATATTTT. Its translation: CASLPAGAGNTIYF.

V usage is TRBV6-5 and J usage is TRBJ1-2; tentatively, D is TRBD1 (6 bases). From germline, CDR1 is MNHEY and CDR2 SVGAGI. The CDR3 runs to 15 residues. Trimming removed 0 bases at V and 2 bases at J, with 10 bases between. CDR3 in DNA: TGTGCCAGCAGTTACTCTGGAACAGGGAACTATGGCTACACCTTC. Translated, it gives CASSYSGTGNYGYTF.

The chain recombines TRBV19 with TRBJ1-2; D is undetermined. The CDR3 consists of 13 residues. V shed 6 bases and J shed 7 bases, with 15 bases lying between them. In germline, CDR1 is LNHDA, CDR2 SQIVND (reference sequence). CDR3 coding DNA: TGTGCCAGTAGCGATATAGGAGGGAGTGGCTACACCTTC. Its protein is CASSDIGGSGYTF.

This clone was recorded once. V usage is TRBV19 and J usage is TRBJ1-1, with D hard to call. Trimming took 1 base from V and 4 from J, leaving 16 bases between them. In germline, CDR1 is LNHDA, CDR2 SQIVND (reference sequence). The CDR3 runs 16 residues. The CDR3 bases are TGTGCCAGTAGTATAGCCCCGAACGTGCATAGCACTGAAGCTTTCTTT. This gives the protein CASSIAPNVHSTEAFF.

This clone was seen a single time. CDR3 DNA sequence: TGCGCCAGCAGGCCCGACGATAATTCACCCCTCCACTTT. Translated: CASRPDDNSPLHF. The V call is TRBV10-1, the J call TRBJ1-6; D remains ambiguous. Trimming stripped 6 bases from V and 5 bases from J, with 8 bases between. The CDR3 is 13 amino acids. Germline V lookup: CDR1 WNHNN, CDR2 SYGVQD (reference sequence).

This clone was observed once. The chain employs TRBV19 and TRBJ1-1, with 8 nucleotides matching TRBD1. The CDR3 has 16 amino acids. Trimming cost V 2 bases and J 4 bases; bases outside gene matches: 9. CDR1 and CDR2 from the germline V gene are LNHDA and SQIVND (reference sequence). The CDR3 DNA reads TGTGCCAGTAGTATATCCCAGGGGGCGTTGGGCACTGAAGCTTTCTTT. Translation: CASSISQGALGTEAFF.

This clone appeared a single time. The CDR3 region has the DNA TGTGCCAGCAGCCCTATACCGGTTTCTTATGGCTACACCTTC. It encodes CASSPIPVSYGYTF. The chain recombines TRBV11-2 with TRBJ1-2, with D hard to call. Germline CDR1 reads SGHAT; CDR2 reads FQNNGV. This CDR3 region has 14 residues. Trimming took off 5 bases at V and 5 bases at J, with 15 bases between the two ends.

The chain joins TRBV25-1 to TRBJ2-1, with TRBD2 identical over 11 bases. This CDR3 is built from 16 residues. Germline CDR1 and CDR2: MGHDK and SYGVNS. Losses at the gene ends were 4 bases for V and 5 bases for J; bases not matched to a gene: 7. The CDR3 DNA reads as TGTGCCAGCAGTGTCCTTAGCGGGGGGGCTGACAATGAGCAGTTCTTC. This translates into CASSVLSGGADNEQFF.

The CDR3 nucleotides read TGTGCCAGCAGCTTAGGACAGGCGCCCAATCAGCCCCAGCATTTT. Its translation is CASSLGQAPNQPQHF. V and J are TRBV7-8 and TRBJ1-5; D possibly corresponds to TRBD1 (6 bases). V shed 1 base and J shed 3 bases, with 10 bases lying between them. The CDR3 totals 15 residues. In germline, CDR1 is SGHVS, CDR2 FQNEAQ.

V and J are TRBV13 and TRBJ2-2; 8 bases line up with TRBD1. The V gene's germline CDR1 is PRHDT and CDR2 FYEKMQ (reference sequence). CDR3 length: 20 amino acids. V lost 5 bases to trimming and J lost 3 bases; unmatched junction nucleotides: 20. The chain's CDR3 is CASSPQLRTQGQGYTGELFF. For the CDR3, the DNA is TGTGCCAGCAGCCCACAGCTAAGGACGCAAGGACAGGGTTACACCGGGGAGCTGTTTTTT.